Here is one TCR beta chain with its context. The sample originates from a study of blood T cell repertoires in COVID-19. Overall study context: Samples of COVID-19 (acute and convalescent) were obtained from the United States, Italy and Spain. Sources were T cells, B-cell-depleted T cells, or PBMCs; the material itself was cDNA or gDNA.

As processed by the authors: Nucleated cell counts were estimated from reference gene primer amplification. The assay was immunoSEQ multiplex PCR, and TCRdb's table has in-frame clones only and misses some. The DNA was the basis for D and trimming; V, J and clone size are from that table. The data show about 320,000 clones, about 82% seen once. Germline V gene lookup returns CDR1 SGHNT and CDR2 YYREEE (reference sequence). V lost 0 bases and J lost 3; bases outside the gene matches: 4. This CDR3 has 15 residues. V is TRBV5-4 and J is TRBJ1-2; TRBD1 matches at 8 bases. This clonotype was sampled from a human donor in a cohort sampled during active COVID-19. Sequences were obtained from peripheral blood. DNA of the CDR3: TGTGCCAGCAGCTTGGTTTCAGGGGGCGACTATGGCTACACCTTC. Translated, it gives CASSLVSGGDYGYTF.